Shown below are 2 T cell receptor beta chains from a single sample sequenced in a study of tumor and adjacent non-tumor tissue in lung cancer. RNA was extracted from bulk tissue without any cell sorting. A modified ARM-PCR protocol with three rounds of nested PCR amplified TCRbeta. TCRdb re-derived calls from the multiplex PCR reads in MiXCR, one entry per CDR3 protein. The sample yields about 93,000 distinct CDR3 sequences, about 67% seen once. The material sequenced was lung tumor tissue. The source is a man in his sixties with non-small cell lung cancer.

About this clonotype itself: At one end the junction does not follow the germline gene, possibly because of a read error. This chain uses TRBV11-3 with TRBJ2-6, with a tentative D call TRBD1 (5 bases). This CDR3 has 15 residues. The germline CDR1 and CDR2 sequences are SGHNT and YENEEA. The CDR3 bases are TGTGCTGGCAGCCAACATGGTTCTGGGGCCAACGCCCTGACTTTC. Amino acid sequence: CAGSQHGSGANALTF.

Regarding this clonotype: Its ends do not fully match the called genes, so a read error is possible. The chain employs TRBV12-3 or TRBV12-4 and TRBJ2-6, with TRBD2 as a possible D gene (6 bases). This CDR3 comprises 17 residues. Here the CDR3 reads CASSPGTSVSGADFLTF. CDR3 nucleotides: TGTGCCAGCAGTCCTGGGACTTCTGTCTCTGGGGCCGACTTCCTGACCTTC.